The 5 T cell receptor beta chains presented below share a single source sample, sequenced in a study of blood T cells in healthy people across ages. Together with a sample-barcoded 5' primer, a J-beta primer mix was included in a second PCR lasting about 7 to 11 cycles. TCRdb re-derived calls from the 5' RACE reads in MiXCR, one entry per CDR3 protein. The sample includes 660,000 or so distinct CDR3 sequences, 58% of them seen just once. The sample taken for sequencing was blood. These receptors all come from a man aged 55 to 70 in good health.

This chain connects TRBV9 to TRBJ2-3, with D tentatively TRBD2 (5 bases). Trimming took 6 bases from V and 5 from J, leaving 16 bases between them. The germline V gene has CDR1 SGDLS and CDR2 YYNGEE. The CDR3 is 14 residues long. CDR3 DNA: TGTGCCAGCACCACCTCCCCGGGGAAAGATACGCAGTATTTT. Protein: CASTTSPGKDTQYF.

The chain links TRBV7-2 to TRBJ2-7; the D gene is possibly TRBD2 (8 bases). Trimming removed 7 bases from V and 2 bases from J, with 18 bases in between. The CDR3 runs 15 residues. Germline loops: CDR1 SGHTA, CDR2 FQGNSA. CDR3 nucleotides: TGTGCCAGCACCCGGGGGGGGACAGAAGCCTACGAGCAGTACTTC. Encoded protein: CASTRGGTEAYEQYF.

This clonotype was seen a handful of times. The V call is TRBV4-1, the J call TRBJ2-7, with 9 bases aligning to TRBD1. CDR3 length equals 19 residues. Germline values: CDR1 MGHRA, CDR2 YSYEKL. V lost 0 bases, J lost 0 bases, and 12 bases stayed unmatched. This CDR3 reads CASSQETGTGSASSYEQYF. The CDR3 coding sequence is TGCGCCAGCAGCCAAGAGACCGGGACAGGGAGCGCCTCCTCCTACGAGCAGTACTTC.

This chain joins TRBV4-1 and TRBJ2-7; maybe TRBD1 (6 bases). CDR3 size: 13 residues. Germline V gene lookup returns CDR1 MGHRA and CDR2 YSYEKL. V dropped 3 bases and J dropped 2 bases, with 8 bases sitting between them. The DNA for the CDR3 is TGCGCCAGCAGCCACCGGACAGCCTACGAGCAGTACTTC. Amino acid sequence: CASSHRTAYEQYF.

CDR3 nucleotides: TGTGCCAGCAGCGGGGGGGGCAACGAGCAGTACTTC. Its translation: CASSGGGNEQYF. The V and J genes are TRBV7-6 and TRBJ2-5, with a possible D match to TRBD2 (7 bases). With the DNA end fitting TRBJ2-7 better, the J assignment may be wrong. The CDR3 totals 12 residues. The V gene's germline CDR1 is SGHVS and CDR2 FNYEAQ.